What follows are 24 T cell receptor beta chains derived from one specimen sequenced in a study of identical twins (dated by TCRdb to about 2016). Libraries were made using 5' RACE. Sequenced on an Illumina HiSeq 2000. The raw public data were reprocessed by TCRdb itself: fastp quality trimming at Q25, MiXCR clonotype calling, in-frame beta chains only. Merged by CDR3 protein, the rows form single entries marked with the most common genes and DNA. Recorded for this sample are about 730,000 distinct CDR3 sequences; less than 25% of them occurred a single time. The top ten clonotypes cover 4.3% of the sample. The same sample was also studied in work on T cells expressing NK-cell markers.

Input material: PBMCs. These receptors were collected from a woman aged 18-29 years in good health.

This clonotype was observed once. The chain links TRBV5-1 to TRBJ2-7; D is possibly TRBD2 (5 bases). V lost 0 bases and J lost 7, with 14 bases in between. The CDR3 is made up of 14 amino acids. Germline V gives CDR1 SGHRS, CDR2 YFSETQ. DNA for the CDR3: TGCGCCAGCAGCTTGGAACGGGGTGGCGGTGAGCAGTACTTC. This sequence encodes CASSLERGGGEQYF.

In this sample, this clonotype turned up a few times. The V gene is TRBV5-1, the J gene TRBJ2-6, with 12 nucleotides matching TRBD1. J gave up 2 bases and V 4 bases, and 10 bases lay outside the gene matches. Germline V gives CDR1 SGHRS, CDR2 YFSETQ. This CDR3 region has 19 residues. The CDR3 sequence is CASSLIWDRGRPGANVLTF. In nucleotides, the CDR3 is TGCGCCAGCAGCCTTATCTGGGACAGGGGGCGCCCTGGGGCCAACGTCCTGACTTTC.

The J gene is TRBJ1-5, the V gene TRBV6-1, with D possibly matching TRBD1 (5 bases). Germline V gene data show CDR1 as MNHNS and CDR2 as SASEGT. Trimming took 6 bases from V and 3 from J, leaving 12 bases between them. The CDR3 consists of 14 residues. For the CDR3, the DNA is TGTGCCAGCAGCGATGGGACCGACAATCAGCCCCAGCATTTT. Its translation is CASSDGTDNQPQHF.

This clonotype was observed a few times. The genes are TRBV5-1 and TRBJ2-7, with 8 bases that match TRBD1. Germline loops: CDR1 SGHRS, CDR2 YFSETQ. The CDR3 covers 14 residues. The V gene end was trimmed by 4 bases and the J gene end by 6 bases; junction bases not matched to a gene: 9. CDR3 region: CASSHGQGMSEQYF. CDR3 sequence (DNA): TGCGCCAGCAGCCATGGACAGGGAATGTCCGAGCAGTACTTC.

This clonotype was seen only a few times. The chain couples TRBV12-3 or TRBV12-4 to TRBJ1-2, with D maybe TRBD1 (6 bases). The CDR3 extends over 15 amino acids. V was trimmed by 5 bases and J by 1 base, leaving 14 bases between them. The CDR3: CASSPPGAINYGYTF. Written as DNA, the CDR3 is TGTGCCAGCAGTCCCCCGGGGGCGATTAACTATGGCTACACCTTC.

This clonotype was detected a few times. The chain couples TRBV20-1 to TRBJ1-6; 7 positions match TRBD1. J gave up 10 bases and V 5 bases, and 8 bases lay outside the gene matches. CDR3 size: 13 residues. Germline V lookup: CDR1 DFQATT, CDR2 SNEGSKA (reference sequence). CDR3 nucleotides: TGCAGTGCTCTAGGACAGGTCGAATCACCCCTCCACTTT. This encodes CSALGQVESPLHF.

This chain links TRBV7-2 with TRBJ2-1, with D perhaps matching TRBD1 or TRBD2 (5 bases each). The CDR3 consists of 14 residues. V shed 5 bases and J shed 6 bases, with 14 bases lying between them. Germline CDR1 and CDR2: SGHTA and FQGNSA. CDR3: CASSPGALGNEQFF. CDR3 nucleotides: TGTGCCAGCAGCCCCGGGGCTCTAGGCAATGAGCAGTTCTTC.

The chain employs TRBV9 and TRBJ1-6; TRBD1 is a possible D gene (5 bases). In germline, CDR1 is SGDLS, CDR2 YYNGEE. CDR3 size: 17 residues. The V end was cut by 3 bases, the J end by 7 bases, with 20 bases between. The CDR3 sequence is CASSGSGTSFHNSPLHF. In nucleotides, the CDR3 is TGTGCCAGCAGCGGATCCGGGACCTCCTTTCACAATTCACCCCTCCACTTT.

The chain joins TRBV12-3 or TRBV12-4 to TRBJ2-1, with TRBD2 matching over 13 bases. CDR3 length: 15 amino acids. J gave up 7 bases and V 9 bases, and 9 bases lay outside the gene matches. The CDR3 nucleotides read TGTGCCAGTCTGCCAATGGGACTAGCGGGGAATGAGCAGTTCTTC. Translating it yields CASLPMGLAGNEQFF.

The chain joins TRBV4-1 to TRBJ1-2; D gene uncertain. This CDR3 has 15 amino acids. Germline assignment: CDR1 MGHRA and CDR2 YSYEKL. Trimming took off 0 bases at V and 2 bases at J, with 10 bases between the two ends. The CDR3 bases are TGCGCCAGCAGCCAAGATTACAGCTCGAACTATGGCTACACCTTC. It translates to CASSQDYSSNYGYTF.

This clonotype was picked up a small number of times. CDR3 region: CASSLFLGNNEQFF. CDR3 bases: TGTGCCAGCAGCCTCTTTTTAGGCAACAATGAGCAGTTCTTC. The chain links TRBV3-1 to TRBJ2-1; D uncertain. The germline V gene encodes CDR1 LGHDT and CDR2 YNNKEL (reference sequence). The CDR3 is 14 residues long. V lost 4 bases, J lost 5 bases, and 12 bases lay in between.

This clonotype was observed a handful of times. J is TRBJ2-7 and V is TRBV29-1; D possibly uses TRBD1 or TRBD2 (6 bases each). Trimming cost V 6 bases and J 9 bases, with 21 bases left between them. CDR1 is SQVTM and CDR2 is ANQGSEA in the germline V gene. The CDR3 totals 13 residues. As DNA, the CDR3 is TGCAGCGTGGGACTGTCGGCAGGGGTCGGGCAGTACTTC. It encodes CSVGLSAGVGQYF.

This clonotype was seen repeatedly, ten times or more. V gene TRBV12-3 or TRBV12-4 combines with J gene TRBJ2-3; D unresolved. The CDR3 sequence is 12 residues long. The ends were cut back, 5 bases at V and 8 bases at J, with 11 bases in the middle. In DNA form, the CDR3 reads TGTGCCAGCAGTCCCACCTGGGCTACGCAGTATTTT. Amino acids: CASSPTWATQYF.

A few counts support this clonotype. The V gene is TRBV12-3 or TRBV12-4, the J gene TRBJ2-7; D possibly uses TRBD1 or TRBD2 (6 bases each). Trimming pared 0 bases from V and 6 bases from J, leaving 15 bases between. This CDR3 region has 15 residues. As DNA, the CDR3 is TGTGCCAGCAGTTTAGCGCGATCGAAGGGGGGCGAGCAGTACTTC. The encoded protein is CASSLARSKGGEQYF.

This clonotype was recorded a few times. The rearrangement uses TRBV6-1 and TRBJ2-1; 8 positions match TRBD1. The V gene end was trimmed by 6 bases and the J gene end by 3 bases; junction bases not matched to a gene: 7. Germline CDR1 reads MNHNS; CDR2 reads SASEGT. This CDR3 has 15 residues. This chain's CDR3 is CASRAGTGYYNEQFF. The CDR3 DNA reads TGTGCCAGCAGAGCCGGGACAGGATACTACAATGAGCAGTTCTTC.

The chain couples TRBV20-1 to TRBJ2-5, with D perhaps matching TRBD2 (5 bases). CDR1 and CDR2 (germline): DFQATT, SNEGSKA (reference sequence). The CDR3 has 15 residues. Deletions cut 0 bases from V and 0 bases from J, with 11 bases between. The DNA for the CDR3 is TGCAGTGCTAGAGATTCTAGGGAGTACCAAGAGACCCAGTACTTC. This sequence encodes CSARDSREYQETQYF.

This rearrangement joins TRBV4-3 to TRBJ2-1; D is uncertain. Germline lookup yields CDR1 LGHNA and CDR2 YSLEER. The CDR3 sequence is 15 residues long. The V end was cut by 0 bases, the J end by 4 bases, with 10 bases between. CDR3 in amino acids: CASSQDWTTYNEQFF. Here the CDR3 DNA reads TGCGCCAGCAGCCAAGATTGGACGACGTACAATGAGCAGTTCTTC.

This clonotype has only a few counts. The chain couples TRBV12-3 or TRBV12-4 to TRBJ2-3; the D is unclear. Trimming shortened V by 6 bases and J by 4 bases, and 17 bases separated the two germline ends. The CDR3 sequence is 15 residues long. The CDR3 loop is CASRPTNARADTQYF. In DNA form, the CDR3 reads TGTGCCAGCAGACCTACCAATGCCCGCGCAGATACGCAGTATTTT.

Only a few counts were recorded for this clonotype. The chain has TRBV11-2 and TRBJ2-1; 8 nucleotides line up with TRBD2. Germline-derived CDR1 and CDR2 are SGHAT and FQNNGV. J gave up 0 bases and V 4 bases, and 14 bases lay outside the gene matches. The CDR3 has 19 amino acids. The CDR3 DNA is TGTGCCAGCAGCTCAAGAGGGAGAAGCGGGGGAAGCTCCTACAATGAGCAGTTCTTC. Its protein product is CASSSRGRSGGSSYNEQFF. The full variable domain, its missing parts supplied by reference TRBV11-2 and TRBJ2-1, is EAGVAQSPRYKIIEKRQSVAFWCNPISGHATLYWYQQILGQGPKLLIQFQNNGVVDDSQLPKDRFSAERLKGVDSTLKIQPAKLEDSAVYLCASSSRGRSGGSSYNEQFFGPGTRLTVL.

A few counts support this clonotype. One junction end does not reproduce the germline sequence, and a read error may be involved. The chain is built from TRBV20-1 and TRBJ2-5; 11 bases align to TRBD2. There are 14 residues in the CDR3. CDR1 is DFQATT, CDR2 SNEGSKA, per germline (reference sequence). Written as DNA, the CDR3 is TGCAGTGCTAGAATAGCGGGAGGGAGAGAGGCCCAGTACTTC. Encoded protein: CSARIAGGREAQYF.

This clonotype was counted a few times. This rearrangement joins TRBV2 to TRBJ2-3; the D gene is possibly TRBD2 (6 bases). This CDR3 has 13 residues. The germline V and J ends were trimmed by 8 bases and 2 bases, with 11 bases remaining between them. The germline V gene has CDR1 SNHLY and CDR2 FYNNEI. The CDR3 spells CASWDFYTDTQYF. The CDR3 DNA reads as TGTGCCAGCTGGGACTTTTACACAGATACGCAGTATTTT.

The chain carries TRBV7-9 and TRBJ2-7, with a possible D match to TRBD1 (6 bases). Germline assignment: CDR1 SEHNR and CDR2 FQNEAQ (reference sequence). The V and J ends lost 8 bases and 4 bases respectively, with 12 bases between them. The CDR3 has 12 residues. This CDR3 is CASRDTIYEQYF. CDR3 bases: TGTGCCAGCCGGGACACTATATACGAGCAGTACTTC. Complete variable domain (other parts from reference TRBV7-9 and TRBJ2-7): DTGVSQNPRHKITKRGQNVTFRCDPISEHNRLYWYRQTLGQGPEFLTYFQNEAQLEKSRLLSDRFSAERPKGSFSTLEIQRTEQGDSAMYLCASRDTIYEQYFGPGTRLTVT.

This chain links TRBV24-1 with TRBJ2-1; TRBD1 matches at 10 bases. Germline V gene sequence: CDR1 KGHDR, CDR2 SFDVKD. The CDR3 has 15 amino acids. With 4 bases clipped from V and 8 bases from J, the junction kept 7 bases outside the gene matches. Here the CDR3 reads CATSDGQGVDDEQFF. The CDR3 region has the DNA TGTGCCACCAGTGACGGACAGGGGGTCGACGATGAGCAGTTCTTC.

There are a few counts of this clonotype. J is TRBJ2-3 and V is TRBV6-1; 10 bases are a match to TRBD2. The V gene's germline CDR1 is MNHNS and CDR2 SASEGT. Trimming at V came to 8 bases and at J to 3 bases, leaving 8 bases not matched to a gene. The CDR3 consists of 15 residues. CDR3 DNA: TGTGCCAGCGGGGAGCGGGGGGGCTGGACAGATACGCAGTATTTT. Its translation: CASGERGGWTDTQYF.